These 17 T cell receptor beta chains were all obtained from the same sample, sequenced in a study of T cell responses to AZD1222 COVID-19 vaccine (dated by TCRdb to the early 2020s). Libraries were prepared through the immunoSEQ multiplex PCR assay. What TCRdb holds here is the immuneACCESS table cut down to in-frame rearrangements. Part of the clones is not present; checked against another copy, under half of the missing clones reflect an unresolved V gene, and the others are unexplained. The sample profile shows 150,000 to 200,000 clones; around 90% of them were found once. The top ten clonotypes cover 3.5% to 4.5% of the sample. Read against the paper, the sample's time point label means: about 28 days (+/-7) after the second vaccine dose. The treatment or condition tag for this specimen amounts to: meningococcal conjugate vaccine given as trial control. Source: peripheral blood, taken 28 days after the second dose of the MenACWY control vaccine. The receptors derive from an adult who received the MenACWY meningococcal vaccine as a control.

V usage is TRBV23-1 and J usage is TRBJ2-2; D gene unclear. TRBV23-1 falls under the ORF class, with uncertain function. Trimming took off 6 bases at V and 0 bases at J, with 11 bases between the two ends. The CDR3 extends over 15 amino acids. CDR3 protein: CASSQGGANTGELFF. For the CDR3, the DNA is TGCGCCAGCAGCCAAGGTGGCGCGAACACCGGGGAGCTGTTTTTT.

In DNA form, the CDR3 reads TGTGCCAGCAGTTTATATGGTAATGAAAAACTGTTTTTT. It specifies CASSLYGNEKLFF. The rearrangement links TRBV12-3 or TRBV12-4 to TRBJ1-4; D not certain. This CDR3 comprises 13 residues. Trimming removed 2 bases at V and 4 bases at J, with 5 bases between.

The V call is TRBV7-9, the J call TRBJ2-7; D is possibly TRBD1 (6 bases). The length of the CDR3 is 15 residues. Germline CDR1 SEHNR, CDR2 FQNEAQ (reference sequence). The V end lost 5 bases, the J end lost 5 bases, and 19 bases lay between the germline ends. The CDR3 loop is CASSPGAVIPNEQYF. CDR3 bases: TGTGCCAGCAGCCCAGGGGCGGTGATCCCCAACGAGCAGTACTTC.

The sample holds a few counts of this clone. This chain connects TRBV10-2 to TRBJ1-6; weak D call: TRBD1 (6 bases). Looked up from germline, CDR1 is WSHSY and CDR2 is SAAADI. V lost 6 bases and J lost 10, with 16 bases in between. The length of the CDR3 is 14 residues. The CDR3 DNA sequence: TGCGCCAGCAGGGAACAGGGTAGGAGCTCACCCCTCCACTTT. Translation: CASREQGRSSPLHF.

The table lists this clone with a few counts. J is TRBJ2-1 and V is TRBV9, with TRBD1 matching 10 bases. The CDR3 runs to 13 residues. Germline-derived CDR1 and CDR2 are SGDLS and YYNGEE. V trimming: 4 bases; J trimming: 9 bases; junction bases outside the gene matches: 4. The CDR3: CASSSGQGIEQFF. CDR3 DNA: TGTGCCAGCAGCTCGGGACAGGGGATTGAGCAGTTCTTC.

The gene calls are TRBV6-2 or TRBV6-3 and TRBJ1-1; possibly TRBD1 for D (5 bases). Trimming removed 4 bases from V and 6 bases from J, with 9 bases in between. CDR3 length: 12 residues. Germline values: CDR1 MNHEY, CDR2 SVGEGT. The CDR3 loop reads CASSLGVPEAFF. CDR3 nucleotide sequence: TGTGCCAGCAGTTTAGGGGTTCCTGAAGCTTTCTTT.

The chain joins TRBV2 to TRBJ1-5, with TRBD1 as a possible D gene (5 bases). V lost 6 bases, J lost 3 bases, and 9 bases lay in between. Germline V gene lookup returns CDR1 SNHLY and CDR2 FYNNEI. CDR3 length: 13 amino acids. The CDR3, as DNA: TGTGCCAGCAGCCGGGACGTCAATCAGCCCCAGCATTTT. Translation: CASSRDVNQPQHF.

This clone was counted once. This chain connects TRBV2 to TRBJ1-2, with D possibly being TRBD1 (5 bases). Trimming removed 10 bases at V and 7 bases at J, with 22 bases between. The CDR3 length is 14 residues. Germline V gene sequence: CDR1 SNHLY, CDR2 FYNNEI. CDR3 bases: TGTGCCACCGGGGCGGGGAGCCTCTCCGGTGGCTACACCTTC. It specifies CATGAGSLSGGYTF.

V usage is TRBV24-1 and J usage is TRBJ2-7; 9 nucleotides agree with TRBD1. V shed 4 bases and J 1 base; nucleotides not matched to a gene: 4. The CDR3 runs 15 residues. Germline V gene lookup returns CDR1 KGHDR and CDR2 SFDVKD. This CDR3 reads CATSDHRGLSYEQYF. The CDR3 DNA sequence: TGTGCCACCAGTGACCACAGGGGGCTTTCCTACGAGCAGTACTTC.

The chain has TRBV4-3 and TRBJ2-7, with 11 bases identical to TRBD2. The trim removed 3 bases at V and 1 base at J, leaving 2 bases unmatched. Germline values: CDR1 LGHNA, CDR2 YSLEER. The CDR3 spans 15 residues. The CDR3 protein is CASSQTSGKSYEQYF. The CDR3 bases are TGCGCCAGCAGCCAGACTAGCGGGAAATCCTACGAGCAGTACTTC.

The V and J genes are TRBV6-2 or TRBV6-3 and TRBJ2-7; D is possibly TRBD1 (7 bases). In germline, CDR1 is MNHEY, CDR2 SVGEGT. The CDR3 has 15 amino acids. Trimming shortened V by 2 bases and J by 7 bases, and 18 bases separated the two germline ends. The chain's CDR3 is CASSYATTGTWEQYF. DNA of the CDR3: TGTGCCAGCAGTTACGCTACGACAGGGACTTGGGAGCAGTACTTC.

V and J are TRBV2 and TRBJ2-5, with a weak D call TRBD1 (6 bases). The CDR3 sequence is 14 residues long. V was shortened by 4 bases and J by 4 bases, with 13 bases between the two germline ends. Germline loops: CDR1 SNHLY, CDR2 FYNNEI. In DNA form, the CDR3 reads TGTGCCAGCAGTGGGCAGGGGTTAGGAGAGACCCAGTACTTC. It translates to CASSGQGLGETQYF.

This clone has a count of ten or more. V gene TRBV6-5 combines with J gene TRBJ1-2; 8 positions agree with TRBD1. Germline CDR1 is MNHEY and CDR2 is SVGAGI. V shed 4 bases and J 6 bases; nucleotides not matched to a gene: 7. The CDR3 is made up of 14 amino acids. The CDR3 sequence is CASSSSGQGDGYTF. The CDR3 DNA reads TGTGCCAGCAGTTCCAGTGGACAGGGCGATGGCTACACCTTC.

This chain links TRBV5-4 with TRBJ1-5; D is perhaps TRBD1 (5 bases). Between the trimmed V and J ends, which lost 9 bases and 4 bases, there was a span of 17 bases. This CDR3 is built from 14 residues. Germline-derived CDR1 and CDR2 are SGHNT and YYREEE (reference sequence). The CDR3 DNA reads TGTGCCACTTCCTCAGGGCTCGGAAATCAGCCCCAGCATTTT. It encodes CATSSGLGNQPQHF.

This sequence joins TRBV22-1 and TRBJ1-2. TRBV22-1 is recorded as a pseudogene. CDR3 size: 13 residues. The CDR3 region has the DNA TGTCCTGGGAGCTCCGTCGGGACGGCTTGCTACACCTTC. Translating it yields CPGSSVGTACYTF.

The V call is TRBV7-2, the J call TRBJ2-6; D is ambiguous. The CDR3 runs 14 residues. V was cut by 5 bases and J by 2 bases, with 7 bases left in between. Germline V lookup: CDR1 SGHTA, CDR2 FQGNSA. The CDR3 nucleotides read TGTGCCAGCAGCCCTGTTGCTGGGGCCAACGTCCTGACTTTC. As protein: CASSPVAGANVLTF.

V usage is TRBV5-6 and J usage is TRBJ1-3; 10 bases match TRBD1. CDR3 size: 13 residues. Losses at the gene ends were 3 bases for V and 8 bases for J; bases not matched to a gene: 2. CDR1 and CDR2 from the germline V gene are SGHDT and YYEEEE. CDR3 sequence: CASSWDRGHTIYF. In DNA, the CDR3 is TGTGCCAGCAGCTGGGACAGGGGACACACCATATATTTT.